This T cell receptor (beta chain) came from a study of blood T cell dynamics during melanoma immunotherapy. Study in general: Metastatic melanoma patients received first-line pembrolizumab or nivolumab plus ipilimumab.

Sequencing used immunoSEQ multiplex PCR; TCRdb keeps in-frame clones, though not all of them. This sample yields approximately 3,700 clones, of which around 96% are seen a single time; 0.5% to 0.55% belongs to the top ten. Indicated time point: week 3, after first cycle of checkpoint inhibitor. Apart from a couple of fast progressors, RECIST 1.1 response was judged 12 weeks post-infusion. No patient had earlier systemic cancer treatment, concurrent immunosuppressants, or another active cancer. V lost 4 bases and J lost 5; bases outside the gene matches: 7. There are 17 residues in the CDR3. Germline CDR1 reads SEHNR; CDR2 reads FQNEAQ (reference sequence). Of note for this clone: What it recognizes is unknown.

Regarding the study as a whole: Among sorted CD8+ subsets, immune-effector cells had the highest clonality and cell-free DNA similarity.

This rearrangement joins TRBV7-9 to TRBJ2-5; 16 bases agree with TRBD2. The sequence derives from a human donor with melanoma. Source: effector memory CD8+ T cells from blood, taken from a patient treated with checkpoint blockade. This CDR3 reads CASSSGLAGGPGETQYF. CDR3 nucleotides: TGTGCCAGCAGCTCGGGACTAGCGGGGGGGCCTGGCGAGACCCAGTACTTC.